This T cell receptor (beta chain) derives from a study of shared clonotypes between healthy human individuals. Study-level points and caveats: Clonotypes shared by all four donors outscored non-shared clonotypes in generation probability.

Naive CD8 populations comprised CD45RO-negative cells positively selected for CCR7, excluding terminally differentiated effector memory CD45RA+ cells. The protocol was immunoSEQ multiplex PCR, while the TCRdb copy is restricted to in-frame clones and leaves out a portion. The sample has about 2.1 million clones, more than 85% seen once. As concerns this clone: Its antigen is still unknown.

V lost 5 bases, J lost 7 bases, and 11 bases stayed unmatched. Germline lookup yields CDR1 MNHEY and CDR2 SMNVEV (reference sequence). This CDR3 has 15 residues. The gene calls are TRBV27 and TRBJ1-2; the match to TRBD1 covers 9 bases. Sequencing was carried out using naive CD8+ T cells from PBMCs. The clonotype was recovered from a man between 18 and 35 years old in good health. Some clones in this sample may be carry-over from other donors' samples. CDR3 DNA: TGTGCCAGCAGTACACACCGGACAGGGGCGTTTGGCTACACCTTC. This encodes CASSTHRTGAFGYTF.